The following is a T cell receptor beta chain sequence with its context. Its matching antigen is unknown. This CDR3 contains 17 residues. V was trimmed by 0 bases and J by 1 base, leaving 15 bases between them. The germline gives CDR1 SGHTA, CDR2 FQGNSA. Per the study methods: The distant-metastasis classifier for papillary thyroid cancer was built from CDR3 differences across clinicopathological groups. TCRdb reassembled clones from the PCR reads with MiXCR. The authors' filters were not applied to this entry. The table records about 15,000 clones, around 23% of them present only once. These data are taken from a study of metastatic and nonmetastatic thyroid tumors. Whole-study context: Samples came from malignant and benign thyroid patients, and repertoires were compared across blood and tumor or nodule tissue.

Each patient went into thyroid surgery without having received any treatment. Study observations and caveats: Significantly higher TCR beta diversity was reportedly seen in malignant thyroid tumors than benign nodules, in blood and tumor.

The specimen sequenced was adjacent normal tissue. The sequence came from a female donor with papillary thyroid cancer or a benign thyroid nodule (not recorded which). Some clones in this sample may be carry-over from other donors' samples. The chain uses TRBV7-2 and TRBJ1-2, with D possibly being TRBD1 (6 bases). The CDR3 bases are TGTGCCAGCAGCTTAGCGCGGGCCAGGGGCCTTAACTATGGCTACACCTTC. Encoded protein: CASSLARARGLNYGYTF. Drawing the rest from reference TRBV7-2 and TRBJ1-2, the complete variable domain is GAGVSQSPSNKVTEKGKDVELRCDPISGHTALYWYRQSLGQGLEFLIYFQGNSAPDKSGLPSDRFSAERTGGSVSTLTIQRTQQEDSAVYLCASSLARARGLNYGYTFGSGTRLTVV.